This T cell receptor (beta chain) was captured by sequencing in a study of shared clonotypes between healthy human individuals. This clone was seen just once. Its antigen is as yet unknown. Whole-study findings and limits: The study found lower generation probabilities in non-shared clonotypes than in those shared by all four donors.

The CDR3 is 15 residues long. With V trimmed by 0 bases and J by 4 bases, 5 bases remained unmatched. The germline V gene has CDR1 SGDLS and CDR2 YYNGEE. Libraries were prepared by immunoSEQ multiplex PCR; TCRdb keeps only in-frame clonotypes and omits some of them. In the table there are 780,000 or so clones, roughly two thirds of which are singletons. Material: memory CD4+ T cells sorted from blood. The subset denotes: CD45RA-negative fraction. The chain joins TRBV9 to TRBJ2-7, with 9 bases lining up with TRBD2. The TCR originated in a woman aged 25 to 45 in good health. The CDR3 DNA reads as TGTGCCAGCAGCGTAGATACTAGCGGGTGGTACGAGCAGTACTTC. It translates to CASSVDTSGWYEQYF.